The rows below give T cell receptor beta chains drawn from one sample of a study of early T cells in non-severe SARS-CoV-2 infection. TCRdb ran MiXCR on the 5' RACE reads and lists one entry per CDR3 protein. The sample lists about 66,000 distinct CDR3 sequences; approximately 9.2% were seen once. The sample taken for sequencing was whole blood. All receptors come from an adult who was a healthcare worker with PCR-confirmed SARS-CoV-2 infection or an uninfected control (not recorded which). The CDR3 runs from the conserved cysteine through the conserved F or W. The order of the fields is clone size, J gene, D gene, V gene, CDR3 DNA, CDR3 protein. The D gene is left open where the match is weak. The size entry is marked missing in some rows and otherwise reads once, few, many or a size class.

.,TRBJ2-5,.,TRBV3-1,TGTGCCAGCAGCCAAGATTATGGGCAGGGGATTTACCAAGAGACCCAGTACTTC,CASSQDYGQGIYQETQYF
few,TRBJ2-5,.,TRBV21-1,TGTGCCAGCAGCAAAGCGTGGACATACCAAGAGACCCAGTACTTC,CASSKAWTYQETQYF
.,TRBJ2-7,TRBD2,TRBV7-9,TGTGCCAGCAGCCCAAGGACTAGCGGGAGAGAAGGGCAGTACTTC,CASSPRTSGREGQYF
many,TRBJ2-2,TRBD2,TRBV3-1,TGTGCCAGCAGCCAAGGCCTAGCGGAGAACACCGGGGAGCTGTTTTTT,CASSQGLAENTGELFF
.,TRBJ1-1,.,TRBV5-6,TGTGCCAGCAGCCCCCGAGGGGGCACTGAAGCTTTCTTT,CASSPRGGTEAFF
.,TRBJ2-5,TRBD1,TRBV23-1,TGCGCCAGCAGTCACAGGGGGCAGAAGACCCAGTACTTC,CASSHRGQKTQYF
few,TRBJ2-7,TRBD2,TRBV6-2/TRBV6-3,TGTGCCAGCAGTTACTCGACGGGAGGTATATACGAGCAGTACTTC,CASSYSTGGIYEQYF
.,TRBJ2-2,.,TRBV11-2,TGTGCCAGCAGCTTAGACCAGTACACCGGGGAGCTGTTTTTT,CASSLDQYTGELFF
few,TRBJ2-7,.,TRBV14,TGTGCCAGCAGCCCCGACTCGGGAATGTACGAGCAGTACTTC,CASSPDSGMYEQYF
many,TRBJ2-7,.,TRBV25-1,TGTGCCAGCCGGGATGGAGGCAACTTCTACGAGCAGTACTTC,CASRDGGNFYEQYF
once,TRBJ1-5,.,TRBV6-2/TRBV6-3,TGTGCCAGCAGTTGGGTTGGGGATCAGCCCCAGCATTTT,CASSWVGDQPQHF
few,TRBJ2-1,TRBD2,TRBV20-1,TGCAGTGCTAGAGACCGGACTAGCGGGATTTACAATGAGCAGTTCTTC,CSARDRTSGIYNEQFF
many,TRBJ2-5,.,TRBV12-3/TRBV12-4,TGTGCCAGCAGTTTCGCCGGAGAGGTAGATGAGACCCAGTACTTC,CASSFAGEVDETQYF
.,TRBJ2-1,TRBD1,TRBV6-2/TRBV6-3,TGTGCCAGCAGCACAGGGGGACAGGGGCAGTTCTTC,CASSTGGQGQFF
many,TRBJ1-4,TRBD1,TRBV2,TGTGCCACCACCGGGACAGGGGAACGAGTAATTTTT,CATTGTGERVIF
many,TRBJ2-7,TRBD1,TRBV6-2/TRBV6-3,TGTGCCAGCAGTTACGCCGCCCCCGGGACAGGGGTCCACGAGCAGTACTTC,CASSYAAPGTGVHEQYF
.,TRBJ2-7,.,TRBV10-3,TGTGCCATCAGTGACGAAGGGTGGGACGAGCAGTACTTC,CAISDEGWDEQYF
.,TRBJ1-2,.,TRBV28,TGTGCCAGCAGCACCCCTACGACGGGGTATGGCTACACCTTC,CASSTPTTGYGYTF
.,TRBJ2-1,TRBD2,TRBV4-3,TGCGCCAGCAGTCGGAGTAGCGGGAGCGATGAGCAGTTCTTC,CASSRSSGSDEQFF
few,TRBJ2-2,TRBD2,TRBV6-1,TGTGCCAGCAGTGAACAGGTAGCGGGATCTAGCACCGGGGAGCTGTTTTTT,CASSEQVAGSSTGELFF
.,TRBJ1-5,.,TRBV7-6,TGTGCCAGCAGCCCCCGCGTGGGGGGAAGCAATCAGCCCCAGCATTTT,CASSPRVGGSNQPQHF
.,TRBJ1-6,.,TRBV13,TGTGCCAGCAGCTTCCGGGAACAGGTGTCACCCCTCCACTTT,CASSFREQVSPLHF
many,TRBJ2-5,.,TRBV21-1,TGTGCCAGCAGCAAAGCGGCGTGGAGACCCGACCAAGAGACCCAGTACTTC,CASSKAAWRPDQETQYF
many,TRBJ1-1,TRBD1,TRBV10-3,TGTGCCATCAGCAGGGGGTCCGGCACTGAAGCTTTCTTT,CAISRGSGTEAFF
few,TRBJ1-2,.,TRBV20-1,TGCAGTGCTAGTCAGCAGGGCTCCCTTAACTATGGCTACACCTTC,CSASQQGSLNYGYTF
.,TRBJ1-2,.,TRBV28,TGTGCCAGCAGTTTCCCCCGGACCTATGGCTACACCTTC,CASSFPRTYGYTF
few,TRBJ2-1,TRBD2,TRBV9,TGTGCCAGCAGCGTAGTTAGCGGGAGGGCCGATGAGCAGTTCTTC,CASSVVSGRADEQFF
.,TRBJ2-7,.,TRBV5-1,TGCGCCAGCAGTTATTCGTCGGGTCCCTACGAGCAGTACTTC,CASSYSSGPYEQYF
.,TRBJ2-1,TRBD2,TRBV15,TGTGCCACCAGCAGAGGACTAGCGGACAATGAGCAGTTCTTC,CATSRGLADNEQFF
many,TRBJ1-6,TRBD1,TRBV20-1,TGCAGTGCTAGAGACGGGACAGGGGTTTCACCCCTCCACTTT,CSARDGTGVSPLHF
many,TRBJ1-5,.,TRBV28,TGTGCCAGCAGTTTATGGGCAGCTGATAGCAATCAGCCCCAGCATTTT,CASSLWAADSNQPQHF
.,TRBJ2-7,.,TRBV24-1,TGTGCCACCCTGCGCCCGGGATCCTACGAGCAGTACTTC,CATLRPGSYEQYF
.,TRBJ2-7,TRBD2,TRBV27,TGTGCCAGCAGTTTAAGAGGGACTAGCGTGTCCGAGCAGTACTTC,CASSLRGTSVSEQYF
.,TRBJ1-4,.,TRBV20-1,TGCAGTGCTAGAGATCGGCAGGGCCTTGAAAAACTGTTTTTT,CSARDRQGLEKLFF
many,TRBJ2-4,.,TRBV7-9,TGTGCCAGCAGCTGGGCGCCAGGGTACGGAAGGGACAAAAACATTCAGTACTTC,CASSWAPGYGRDKNIQYF
many,TRBJ1-6,TRBD1,TRBV7-9,TGTGCCAGCAGCCATGGGGGACAGGGGATGTCACCCCTCCACTTT,CASSHGGQGMSPLHF
.,TRBJ1-1,.,TRBV30,TGTGCCTGGAATGGGGGTACTCAAGCTTTCTTT,CAWNGGTQAFF
.,TRBJ2-7,.,TRBV29-1,TGCAGCGTTGGTCACGGGACGTCTTCCTACGAGCAGTACTTC,CSVGHGTSSYEQYF